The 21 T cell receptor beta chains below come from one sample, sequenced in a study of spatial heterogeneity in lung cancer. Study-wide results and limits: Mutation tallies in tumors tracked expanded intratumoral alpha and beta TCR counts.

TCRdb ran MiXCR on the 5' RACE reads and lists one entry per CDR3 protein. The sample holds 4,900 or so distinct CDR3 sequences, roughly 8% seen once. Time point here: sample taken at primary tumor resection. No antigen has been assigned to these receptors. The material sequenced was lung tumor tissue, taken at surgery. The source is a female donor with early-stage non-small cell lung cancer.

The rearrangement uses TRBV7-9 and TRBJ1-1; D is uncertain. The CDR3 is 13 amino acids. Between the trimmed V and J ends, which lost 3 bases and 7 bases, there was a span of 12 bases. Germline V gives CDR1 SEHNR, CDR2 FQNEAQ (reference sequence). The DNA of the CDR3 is TGTGCCAGCAGCTTGTCGTGGAGGGTTGAAGCTTTCTTT. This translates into CASSLSWRVEAFF.

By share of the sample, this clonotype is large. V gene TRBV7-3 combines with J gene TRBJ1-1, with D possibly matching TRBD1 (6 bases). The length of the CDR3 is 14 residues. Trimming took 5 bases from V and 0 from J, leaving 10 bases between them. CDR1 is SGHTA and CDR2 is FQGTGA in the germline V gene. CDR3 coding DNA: TGTGCCAGCAGCAAATACAGGGTGAACACTGAAGCTTTCTTT. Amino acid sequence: CASSKYRVNTEAFF.

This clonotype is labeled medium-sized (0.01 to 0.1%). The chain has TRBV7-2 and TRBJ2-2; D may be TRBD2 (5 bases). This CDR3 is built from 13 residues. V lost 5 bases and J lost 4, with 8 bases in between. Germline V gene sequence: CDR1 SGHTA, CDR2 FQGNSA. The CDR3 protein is CASSNSVTGELFF. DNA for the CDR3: TGTGCCAGCAGCAATAGCGTCACCGGGGAGCTGTTTTTT.

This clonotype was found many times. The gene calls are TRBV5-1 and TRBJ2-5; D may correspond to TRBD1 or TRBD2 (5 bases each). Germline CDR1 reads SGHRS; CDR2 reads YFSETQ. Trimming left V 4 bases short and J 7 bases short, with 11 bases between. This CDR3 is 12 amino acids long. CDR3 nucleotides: TGCGCCAGCAGCCCCACTGGGGGGACCCAGTACTTC. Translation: CASSPTGGTQYF.

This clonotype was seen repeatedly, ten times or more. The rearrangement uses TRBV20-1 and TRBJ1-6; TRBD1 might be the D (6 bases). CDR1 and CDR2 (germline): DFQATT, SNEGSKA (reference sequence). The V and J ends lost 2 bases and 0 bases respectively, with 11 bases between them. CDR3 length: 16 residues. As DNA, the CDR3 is TGCAGTGCTAGAATTTTACAGGGCTCCTATAATTCACCCCTCCACTTT. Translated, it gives CSARILQGSYNSPLHF.

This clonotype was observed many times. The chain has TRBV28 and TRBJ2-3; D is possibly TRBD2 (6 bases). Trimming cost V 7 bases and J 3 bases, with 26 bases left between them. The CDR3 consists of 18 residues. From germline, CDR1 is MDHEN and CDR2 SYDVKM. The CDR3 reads CASIMGPPGVIQTDTQYF. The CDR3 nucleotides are TGTGCCAGCATCATGGGCCCCCCGGGAGTCATACAAACAGATACGCAGTATTTT.

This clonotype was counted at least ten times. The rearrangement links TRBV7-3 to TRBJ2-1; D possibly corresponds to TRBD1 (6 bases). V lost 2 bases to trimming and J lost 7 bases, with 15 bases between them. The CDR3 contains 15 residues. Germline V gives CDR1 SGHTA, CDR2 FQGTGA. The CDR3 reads CASSLWAGDRNEQFF. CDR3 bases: TGTGCCAGCAGCTTATGGGCAGGGGACCGGAATGAGCAGTTCTTC. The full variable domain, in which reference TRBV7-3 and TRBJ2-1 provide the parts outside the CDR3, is GAGVSQTPSNKVTEKGKYVELRCDPISGHTALYWYRQSLGQGPEFLIYFQGTGAADDSGLPNDRFFAVRPEGSVSTLKIQRTERGDSAVYLCASSLWAGDRNEQFFGPGTRLTVL.

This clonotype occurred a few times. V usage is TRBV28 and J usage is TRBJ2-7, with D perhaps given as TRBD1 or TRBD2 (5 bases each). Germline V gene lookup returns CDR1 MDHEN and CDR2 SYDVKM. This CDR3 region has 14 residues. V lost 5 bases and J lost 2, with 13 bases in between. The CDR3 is CASSPGTHPYEQYF. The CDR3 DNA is TGTGCCAGCAGTCCAGGGACGCATCCCTACGAGCAGTACTTC.

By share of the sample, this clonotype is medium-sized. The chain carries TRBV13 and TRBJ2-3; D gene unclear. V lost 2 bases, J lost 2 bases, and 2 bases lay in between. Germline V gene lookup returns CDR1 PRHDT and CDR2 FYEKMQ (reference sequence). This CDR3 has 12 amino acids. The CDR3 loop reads CASSLYTDTQYF. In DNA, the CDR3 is TGTGCCAGCAGCTTATACACAGATACGCAGTATTTT.

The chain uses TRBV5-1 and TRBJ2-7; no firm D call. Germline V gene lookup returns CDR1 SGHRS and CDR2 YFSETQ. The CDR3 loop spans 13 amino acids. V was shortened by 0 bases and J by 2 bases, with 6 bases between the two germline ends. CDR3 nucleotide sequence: TGCGCCAGCAGCTTGGCCCAGGCCTACGAGCAGTACTTC. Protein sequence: CASSLAQAYEQYF.

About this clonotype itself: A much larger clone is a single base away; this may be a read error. This chain's CDR3 is CVSSLFAGGPSETQYF. In DNA, the CDR3 is TGTGTCAGCAGCTTGTTCGCGGGAGGGCCCTCGGAGACCCAGTACTTC. This chain links TRBV5-6 with TRBJ2-5, with 9 nucleotides matching TRBD2. This CDR3 has 16 amino acids. Germline CDR1 is SGHDT and CDR2 is YYEEEE.

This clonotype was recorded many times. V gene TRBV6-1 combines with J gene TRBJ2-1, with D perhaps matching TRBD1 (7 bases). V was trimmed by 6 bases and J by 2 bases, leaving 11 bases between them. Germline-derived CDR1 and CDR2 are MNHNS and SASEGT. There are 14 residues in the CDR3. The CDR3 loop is CASRQGGAYNEQFF. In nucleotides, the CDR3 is TGTGCCAGCAGGCAGGGGGGCGCCTACAATGAGCAGTTCTTC.

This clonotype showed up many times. CDR3 loop: CASSRGADNQPQHF. CDR3 DNA sequence: TGTGCCAGCAGCCGCGGGGCAGACAATCAGCCCCAGCATTTT. This rearrangement joins TRBV27 to TRBJ1-5, with a tentative D call TRBD1 (5 bases). Trimming removed 6 bases at V and 3 bases at J, with 12 bases between. The CDR3 is 14 amino acids. Germline CDR1 is MNHEY and CDR2 is SMNVEV (reference sequence).

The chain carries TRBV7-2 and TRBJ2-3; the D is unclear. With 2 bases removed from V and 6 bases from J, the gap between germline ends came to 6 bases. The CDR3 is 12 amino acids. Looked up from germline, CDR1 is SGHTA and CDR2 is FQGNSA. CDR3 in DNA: TGTGCCAGCAGCTTATTCGGGGATACGCAGTATTTT. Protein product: CASSLFGDTQYF.

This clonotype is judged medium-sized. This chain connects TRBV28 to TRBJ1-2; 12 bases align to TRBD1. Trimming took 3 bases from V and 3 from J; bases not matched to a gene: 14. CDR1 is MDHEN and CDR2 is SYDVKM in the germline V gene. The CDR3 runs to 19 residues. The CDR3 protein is CASSFRPSGTGGAYYGYTF. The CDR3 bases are TGTGCCAGCAGTTTTCGCCCCTCCGGGACAGGGGGCGCTTACTATGGCTACACCTTC.

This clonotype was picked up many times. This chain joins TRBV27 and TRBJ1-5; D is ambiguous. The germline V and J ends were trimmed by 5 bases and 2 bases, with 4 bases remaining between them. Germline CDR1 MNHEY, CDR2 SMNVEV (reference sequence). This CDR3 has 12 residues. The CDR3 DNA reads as TGTGCCAGCAGTCCACGCAATCAGCCCCAGCATTTT. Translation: CASSPRNQPQHF.

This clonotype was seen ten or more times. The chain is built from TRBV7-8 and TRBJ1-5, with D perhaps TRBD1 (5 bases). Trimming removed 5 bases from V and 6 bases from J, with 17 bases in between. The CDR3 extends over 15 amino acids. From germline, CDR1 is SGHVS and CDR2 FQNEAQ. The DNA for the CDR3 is TGTGCCAGCAGCCCATCCCAGGGAGACGGTCAGCCCCAGCATTTT. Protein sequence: CASSPSQGDGQPQHF.

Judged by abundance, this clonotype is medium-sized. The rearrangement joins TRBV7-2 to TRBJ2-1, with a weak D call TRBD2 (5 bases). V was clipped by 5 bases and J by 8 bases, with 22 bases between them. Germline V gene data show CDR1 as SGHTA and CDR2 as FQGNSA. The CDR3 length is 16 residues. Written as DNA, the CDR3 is TGTGCCAGCAGCCCCCCCCGCGGGCTAGCACCCCATGAGCAGTTCTTC. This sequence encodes CASSPPRGLAPHEQFF.

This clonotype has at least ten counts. CDR3 DNA sequence: TGTGCCAGCAGTTACTCGAGCCAGGGGCCCATCAATGGCTACACCTTC. It is translated as CASSYSSQGPINGYTF. The rearrangement uses TRBV6-6 and TRBJ1-2; weak D call: TRBD1 (6 bases). This CDR3 is built from 16 residues. The germline V and J ends were trimmed by 0 bases and 6 bases, with 17 bases remaining between them. Per the germline V gene, CDR1 is MNHNY and CDR2 is SVGAGI (reference sequence).

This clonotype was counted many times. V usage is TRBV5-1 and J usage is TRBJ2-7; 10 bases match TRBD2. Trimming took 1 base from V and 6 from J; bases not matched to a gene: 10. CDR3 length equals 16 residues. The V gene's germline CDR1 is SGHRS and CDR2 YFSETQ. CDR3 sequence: CASSLFPGLARIEQYF. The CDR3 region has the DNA TGCGCCAGCAGCTTGTTTCCGGGACTAGCGCGGATCGAGCAGTACTTC.

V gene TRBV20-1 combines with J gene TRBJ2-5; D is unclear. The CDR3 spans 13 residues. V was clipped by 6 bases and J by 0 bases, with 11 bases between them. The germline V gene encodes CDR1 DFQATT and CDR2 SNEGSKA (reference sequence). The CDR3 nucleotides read TGCAGTGCGAGACTGGCGTACCAAGAGACCCAGTACTTC. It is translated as CSARLAYQETQYF.